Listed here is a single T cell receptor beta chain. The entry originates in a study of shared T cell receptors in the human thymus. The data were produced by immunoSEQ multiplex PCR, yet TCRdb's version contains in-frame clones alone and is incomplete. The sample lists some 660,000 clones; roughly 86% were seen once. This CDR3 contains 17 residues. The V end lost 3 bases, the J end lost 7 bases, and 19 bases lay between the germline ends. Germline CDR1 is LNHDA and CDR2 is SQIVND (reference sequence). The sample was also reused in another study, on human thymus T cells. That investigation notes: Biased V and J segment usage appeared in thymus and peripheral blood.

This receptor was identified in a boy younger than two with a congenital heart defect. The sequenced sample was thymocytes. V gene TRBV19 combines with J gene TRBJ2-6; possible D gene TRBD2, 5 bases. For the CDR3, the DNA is TGTGCCAGTAGTATCCTGGACTTCTATACGGGAGCCAACGTCCTGACTTTC. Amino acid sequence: CASSILDFYTGANVLTF.